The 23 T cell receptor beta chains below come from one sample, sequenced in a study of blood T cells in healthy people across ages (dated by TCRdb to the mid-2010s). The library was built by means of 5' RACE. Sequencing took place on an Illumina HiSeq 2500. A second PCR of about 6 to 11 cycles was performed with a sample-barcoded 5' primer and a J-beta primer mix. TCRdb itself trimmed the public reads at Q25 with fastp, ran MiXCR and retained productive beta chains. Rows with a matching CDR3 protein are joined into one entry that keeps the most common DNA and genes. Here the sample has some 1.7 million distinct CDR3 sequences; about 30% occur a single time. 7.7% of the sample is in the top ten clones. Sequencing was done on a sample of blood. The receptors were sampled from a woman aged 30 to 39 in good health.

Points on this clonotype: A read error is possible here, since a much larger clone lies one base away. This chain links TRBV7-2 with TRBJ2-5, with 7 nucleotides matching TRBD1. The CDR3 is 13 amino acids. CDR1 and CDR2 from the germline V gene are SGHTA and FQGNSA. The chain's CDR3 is CVSSLGQAETQYF. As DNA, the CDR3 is TGTGTCAGCAGCTTAGGACAGGCAGAGACCCAGTACTTC.

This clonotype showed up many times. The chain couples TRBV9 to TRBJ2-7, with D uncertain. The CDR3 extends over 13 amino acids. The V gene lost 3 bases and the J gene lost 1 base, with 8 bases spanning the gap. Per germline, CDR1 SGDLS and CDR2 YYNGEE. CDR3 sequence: CASSEGPSYEQYF. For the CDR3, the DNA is TGTGCCAGCAGCGAAGGGCCGTCCTACGAGCAGTACTTC.

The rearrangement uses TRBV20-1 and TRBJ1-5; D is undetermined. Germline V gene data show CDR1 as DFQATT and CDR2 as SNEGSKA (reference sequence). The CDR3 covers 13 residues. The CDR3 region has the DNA TGCAGGGTTGACACGGTGAGCAATCAGCCCCAGCATTTT. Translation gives CRVDTVSNQPQHF.

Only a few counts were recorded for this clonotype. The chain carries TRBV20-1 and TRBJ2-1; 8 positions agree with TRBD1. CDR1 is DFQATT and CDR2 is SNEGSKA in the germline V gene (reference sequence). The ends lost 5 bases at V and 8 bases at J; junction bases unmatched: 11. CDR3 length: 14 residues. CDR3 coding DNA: TGCAGTGCTCCCCCTAGGACAGGGCGGGATGAGCAGTTCTTC. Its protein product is CSAPPRTGRDEQFF.

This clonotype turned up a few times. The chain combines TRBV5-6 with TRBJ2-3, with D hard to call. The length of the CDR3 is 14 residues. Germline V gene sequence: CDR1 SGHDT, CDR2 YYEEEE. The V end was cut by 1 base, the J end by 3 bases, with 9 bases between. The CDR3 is CASSLWQATDTQYF. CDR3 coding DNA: TGTGCCAGCAGCTTGTGGCAGGCGACAGATACGCAGTATTTT.

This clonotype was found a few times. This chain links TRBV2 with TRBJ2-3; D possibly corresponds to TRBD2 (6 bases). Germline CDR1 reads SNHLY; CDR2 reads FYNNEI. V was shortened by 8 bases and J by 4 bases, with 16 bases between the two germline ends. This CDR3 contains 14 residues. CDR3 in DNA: TGTGCCAGCCGGGAGCTCCCTCAGGCAGATACGCAGTATTTT. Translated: CASRELPQADTQYF.

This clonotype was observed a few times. This CDR3 reads CASSFVLGQGLSGANVLTF. CDR3 bases: TGTGCCAGCAGTTTTGTCCTAGGACAGGGGTTATCTGGGGCCAACGTCCTGACTTTC. This chain connects TRBV12-3 or TRBV12-4 to TRBJ2-6; 9 nucleotides line up with TRBD1. V lost 3 bases, J lost 1 base, and 10 bases stayed unmatched. The length of the CDR3 is 19 residues.

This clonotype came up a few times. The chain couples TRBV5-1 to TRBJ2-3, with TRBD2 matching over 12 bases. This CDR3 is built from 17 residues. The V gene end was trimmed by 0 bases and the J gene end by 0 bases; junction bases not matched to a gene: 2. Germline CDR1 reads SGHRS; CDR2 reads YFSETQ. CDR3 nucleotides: TGCGCCAGCAGCTTGGCCCTAGCGGGGGGGAGCACAGATACGCAGTATTTT. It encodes CASSLALAGGSTDTQYF.

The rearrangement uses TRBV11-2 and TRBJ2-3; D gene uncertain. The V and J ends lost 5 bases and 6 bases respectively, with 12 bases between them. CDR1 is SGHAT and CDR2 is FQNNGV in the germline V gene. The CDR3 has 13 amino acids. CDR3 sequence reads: CASSTQKPDTQYF. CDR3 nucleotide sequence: TGTGCCAGCAGCACCCAAAAGCCGGATACGCAGTATTTT.

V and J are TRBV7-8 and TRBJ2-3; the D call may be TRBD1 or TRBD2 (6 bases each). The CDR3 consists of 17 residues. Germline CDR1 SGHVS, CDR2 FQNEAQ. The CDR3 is CVISLDGGRRGTDTQYF. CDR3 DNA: TGTGTCATCAGCTTAGATGGAGGGCGGAGGGGGACAGATACGCAGTATTTT.

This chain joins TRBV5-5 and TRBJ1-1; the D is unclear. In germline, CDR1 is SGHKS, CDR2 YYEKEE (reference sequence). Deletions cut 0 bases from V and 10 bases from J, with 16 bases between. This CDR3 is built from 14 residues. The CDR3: CASSLDLNALGAFF. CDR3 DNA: TGTGCCAGCAGCTTGGACCTGAACGCTCTGGGAGCTTTCTTT. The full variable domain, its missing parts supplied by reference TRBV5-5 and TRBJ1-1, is DAGVTQSPTHLIKTRGQQVTLRCSPISGHKSVSWYQQVLGQGPQFIFQYYEKEERGRGNFPDRFSARQFPNYSSELNVNALLLGDSALYLCASSLDLNALGAFFGQGTRLTVV.

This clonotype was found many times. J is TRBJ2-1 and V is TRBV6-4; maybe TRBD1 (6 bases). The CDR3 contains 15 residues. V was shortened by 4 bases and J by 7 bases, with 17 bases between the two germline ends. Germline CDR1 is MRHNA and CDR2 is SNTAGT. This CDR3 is CASSATGLGENEQFF. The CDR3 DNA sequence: TGTGCCAGCAGTGCGACAGGATTGGGGGAGAATGAGCAGTTCTTC.

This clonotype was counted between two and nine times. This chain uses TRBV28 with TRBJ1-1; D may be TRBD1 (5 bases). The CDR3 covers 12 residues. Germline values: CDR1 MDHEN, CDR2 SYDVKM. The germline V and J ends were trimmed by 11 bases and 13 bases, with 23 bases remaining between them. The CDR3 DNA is TGTGCCGTTAAGATCGGGACCCTCTCAGATTTCTTT. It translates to CAVKIGTLSDFF.

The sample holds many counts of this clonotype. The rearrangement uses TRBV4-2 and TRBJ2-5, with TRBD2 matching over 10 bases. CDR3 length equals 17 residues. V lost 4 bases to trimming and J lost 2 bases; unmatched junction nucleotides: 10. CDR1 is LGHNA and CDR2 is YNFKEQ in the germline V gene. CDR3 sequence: CASSPKTRTSGQETQYF. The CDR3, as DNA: TGTGCCAGCAGCCCCAAAACGAGGACTAGCGGACAAGAGACCCAGTACTTC.

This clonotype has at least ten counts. CDR3 sequence: CASSLGGSFGREQYF. In nucleotides, the CDR3 is TGTGCCAGCAGCTTAGGTGGCAGCTTCGGTAGAGAGCAGTACTTC. The V and J genes are TRBV7-8 and TRBJ2-7; no clear D. This CDR3 has 15 amino acids. Trimming stripped 1 base from V and 7 bases from J, with 17 bases between. CDR1 and CDR2 (germline): SGHVS, FQNEAQ.

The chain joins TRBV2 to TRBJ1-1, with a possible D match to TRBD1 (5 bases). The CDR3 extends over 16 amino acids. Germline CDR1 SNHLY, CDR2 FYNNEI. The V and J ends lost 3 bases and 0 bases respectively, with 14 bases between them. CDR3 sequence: CASSEEGGVMNTEAFF. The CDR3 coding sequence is TGTGCCAGCAGTGAGGAGGGAGGGGTCATGAACACTGAAGCTTTCTTT.

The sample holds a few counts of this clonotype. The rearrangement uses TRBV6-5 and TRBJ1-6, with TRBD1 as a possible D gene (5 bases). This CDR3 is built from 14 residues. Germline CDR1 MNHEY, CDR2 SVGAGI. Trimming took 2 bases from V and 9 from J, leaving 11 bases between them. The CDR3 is CASSYRGTPSPLHF. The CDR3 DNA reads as TGTGCCAGCAGTTACAGGGGAACCCCTTCACCCCTCCACTTT.

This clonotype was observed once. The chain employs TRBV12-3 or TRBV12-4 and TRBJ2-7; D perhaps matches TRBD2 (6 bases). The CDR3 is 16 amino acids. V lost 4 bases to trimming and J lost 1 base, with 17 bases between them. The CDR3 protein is CASSYPGGRRSYEQYF. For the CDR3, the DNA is TGTGCCAGCAGTTACCCCGGGGGACGGCGATCCTACGAGCAGTACTTC.

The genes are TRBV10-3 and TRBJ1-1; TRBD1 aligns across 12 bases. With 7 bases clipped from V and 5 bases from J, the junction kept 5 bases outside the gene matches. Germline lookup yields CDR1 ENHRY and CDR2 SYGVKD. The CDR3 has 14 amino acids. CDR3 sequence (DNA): TGTGCCATCATGGGACAGGGGGCGGGTACTGAAGCTTTCTTT. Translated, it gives CAIMGQGAGTEAFF.

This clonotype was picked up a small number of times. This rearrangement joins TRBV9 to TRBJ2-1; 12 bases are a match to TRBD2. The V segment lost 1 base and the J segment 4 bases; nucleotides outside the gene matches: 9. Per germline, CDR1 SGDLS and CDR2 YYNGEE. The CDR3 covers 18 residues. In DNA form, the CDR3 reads TGTGCCAGCAGCGTAACCCTCCTGACTAGCGGGGGATACAATGAGCAGTTCTTC. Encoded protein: CASSVTLLTSGGYNEQFF.

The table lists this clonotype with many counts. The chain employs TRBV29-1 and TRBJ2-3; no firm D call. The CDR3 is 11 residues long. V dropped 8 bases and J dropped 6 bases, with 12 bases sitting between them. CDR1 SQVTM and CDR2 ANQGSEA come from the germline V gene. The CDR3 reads CSTSLVDTQYF. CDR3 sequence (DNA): TGCAGCACCTCCTTGGTGGATACGCAGTATTTT.

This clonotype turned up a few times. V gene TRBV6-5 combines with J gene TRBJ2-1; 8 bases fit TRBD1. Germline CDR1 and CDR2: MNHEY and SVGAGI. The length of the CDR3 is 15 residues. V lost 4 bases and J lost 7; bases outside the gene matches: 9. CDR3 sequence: CASSWPDRVGNEQFF. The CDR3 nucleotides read TGTGCCAGCAGTTGGCCGGACAGGGTGGGGAATGAGCAGTTCTTC.

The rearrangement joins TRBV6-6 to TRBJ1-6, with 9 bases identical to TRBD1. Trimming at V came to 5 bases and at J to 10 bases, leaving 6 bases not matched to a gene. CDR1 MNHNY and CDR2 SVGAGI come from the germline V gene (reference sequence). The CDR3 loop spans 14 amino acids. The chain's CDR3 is CASSQQGAGSPLHF. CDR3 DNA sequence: TGTGCCAGCAGTCAACAGGGGGCTGGGTCACCCCTCCACTTT.